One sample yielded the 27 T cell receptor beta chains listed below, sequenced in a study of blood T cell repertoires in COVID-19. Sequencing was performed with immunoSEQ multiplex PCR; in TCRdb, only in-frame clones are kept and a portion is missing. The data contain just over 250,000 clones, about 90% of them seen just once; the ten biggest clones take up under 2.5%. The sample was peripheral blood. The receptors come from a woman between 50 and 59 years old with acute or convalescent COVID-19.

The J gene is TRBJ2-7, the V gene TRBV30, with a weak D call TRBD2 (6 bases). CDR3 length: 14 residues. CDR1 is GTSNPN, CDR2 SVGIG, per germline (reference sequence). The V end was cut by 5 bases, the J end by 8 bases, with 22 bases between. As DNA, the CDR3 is TGTGCCTGGCGGAGAGGAGGGCTGAGGTTTAAGCAGTACTTC. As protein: CAWRRGGLRFKQYF.

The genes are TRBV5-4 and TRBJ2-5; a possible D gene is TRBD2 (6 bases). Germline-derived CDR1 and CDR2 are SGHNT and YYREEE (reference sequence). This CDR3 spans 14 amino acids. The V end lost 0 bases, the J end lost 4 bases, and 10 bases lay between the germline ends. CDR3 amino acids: CASSLGVGGETQYF. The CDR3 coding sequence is TGTGCCAGCAGCTTGGGAGTGGGGGGAGAGACCCAGTACTTC. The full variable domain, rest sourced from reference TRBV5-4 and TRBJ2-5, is ETGVTQSPTHLIKTRGQQVTLRCSSQSGHNTVSWYQQALGQGPQFIFQYYREEENGRGNFPPRFSGLQFPNYSSELNVNALELDDSALYLCASSLGVGGETQYFGPGTRLLVL.

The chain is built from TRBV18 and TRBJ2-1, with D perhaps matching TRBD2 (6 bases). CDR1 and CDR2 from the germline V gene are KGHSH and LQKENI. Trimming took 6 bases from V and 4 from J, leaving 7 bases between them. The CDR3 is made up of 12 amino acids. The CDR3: CASSGGYNEQFF. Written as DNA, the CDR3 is TGTGCCAGCTCCGGGGGTTACAATGAGCAGTTCTTC. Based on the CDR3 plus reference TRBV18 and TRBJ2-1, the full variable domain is NAGVMQNPRHLVRRRGQEARLRCSPMKGHSHVYWYRQLPEEGLKFMVYLQKENIIDESGMPKERFSAEFPKEGPSILRIQQVVRGDSAAYFCASSGGYNEQFFGPGTRLTVL.

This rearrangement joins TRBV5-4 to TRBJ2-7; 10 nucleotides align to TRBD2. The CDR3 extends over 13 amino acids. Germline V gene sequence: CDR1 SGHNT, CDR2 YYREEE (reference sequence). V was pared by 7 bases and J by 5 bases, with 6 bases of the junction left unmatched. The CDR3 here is CASRGLADHEQYF. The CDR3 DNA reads TGTGCCAGCCGCGGACTAGCGGACCACGAGCAGTACTTC. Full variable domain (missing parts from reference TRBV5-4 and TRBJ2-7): ETGVTQSPTHLIKTRGQQVTLRCSSQSGHNTVSWYQQALGQGPQFIFQYYREEENGRGNFPPRFSGLQFPNYSSELNVNALELDDSALYLCASRGLADHEQYFGPGTRLTVT.

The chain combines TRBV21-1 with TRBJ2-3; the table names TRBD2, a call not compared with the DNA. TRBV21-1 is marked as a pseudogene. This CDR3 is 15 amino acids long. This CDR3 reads CASGTIASHTDTQYF. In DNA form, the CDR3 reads TGTGCCAGCGGGACTATAGCGAGCCACACAGATACGCAGTATTTT.

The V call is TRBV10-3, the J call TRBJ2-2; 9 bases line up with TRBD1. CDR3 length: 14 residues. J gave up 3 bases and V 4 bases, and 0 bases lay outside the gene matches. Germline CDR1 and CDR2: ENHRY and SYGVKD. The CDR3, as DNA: TGTGCCATCAGTGGACAGGGGGACACCGGGGAGCTGTTTTTT. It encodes CAISGQGDTGELFF.

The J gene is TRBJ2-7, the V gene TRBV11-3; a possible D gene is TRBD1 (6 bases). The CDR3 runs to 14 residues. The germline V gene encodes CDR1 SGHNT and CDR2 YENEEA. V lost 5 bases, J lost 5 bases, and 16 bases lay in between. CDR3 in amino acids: CASSPTRGTNEQYF. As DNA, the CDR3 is TGTGCCAGCAGCCCAACCAGGGGTACTAACGAGCAGTACTTC.

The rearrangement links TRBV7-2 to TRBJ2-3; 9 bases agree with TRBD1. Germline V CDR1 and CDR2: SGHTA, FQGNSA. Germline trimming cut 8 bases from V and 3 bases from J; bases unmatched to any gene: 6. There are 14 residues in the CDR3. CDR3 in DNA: TGTGCCAGCGGTGGGACAGGGTCAACAGATACGCAGTATTTT. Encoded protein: CASGGTGSTDTQYF.

In DNA, the CDR3 is TGTGCCAGCAGGTTGGACAGACAAAAAGGCGATGAGCAGTTCTTC. As protein: CASRLDRQKGDEQFF. This chain uses TRBV21-1 with TRBJ2-1; the D call in the table, TRBD1, was not verified against the DNA. TRBV21-1 corresponds to a pseudogene. This CDR3 spans 15 amino acids.

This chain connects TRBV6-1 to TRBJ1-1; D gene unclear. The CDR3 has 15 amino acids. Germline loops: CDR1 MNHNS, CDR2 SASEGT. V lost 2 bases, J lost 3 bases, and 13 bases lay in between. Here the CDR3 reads CASSETRVGDTEAFF. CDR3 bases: TGTGCCAGCAGTGAAACGAGGGTCGGTGACACTGAAGCTTTCTTT.

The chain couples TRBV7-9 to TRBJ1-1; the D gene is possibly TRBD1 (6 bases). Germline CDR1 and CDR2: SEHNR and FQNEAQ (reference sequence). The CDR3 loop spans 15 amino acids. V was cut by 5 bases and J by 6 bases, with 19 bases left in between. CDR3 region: CASSPGLGALAEAFF. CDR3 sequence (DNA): TGTGCCAGCAGCCCGGGTTTGGGGGCTCTGGCTGAAGCTTTCTTT.

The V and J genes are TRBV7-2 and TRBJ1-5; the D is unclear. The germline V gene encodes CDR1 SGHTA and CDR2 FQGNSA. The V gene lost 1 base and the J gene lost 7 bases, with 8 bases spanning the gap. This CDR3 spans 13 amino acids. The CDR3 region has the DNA TGTGCCAGCAGCTTAGGGTCCAGGCAGCCCCAGCATTTT. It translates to CASSLGSRQPQHF.

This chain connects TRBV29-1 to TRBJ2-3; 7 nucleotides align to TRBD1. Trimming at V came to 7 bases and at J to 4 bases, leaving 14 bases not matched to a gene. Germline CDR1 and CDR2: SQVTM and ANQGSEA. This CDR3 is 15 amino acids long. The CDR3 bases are TGCAGCGCTCAGGGGGTCGCGGTACGCGCAGATACGCAGTATTTT. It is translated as CSAQGVAVRADTQYF.

In DNA, the CDR3 is TGTGCCAGCAGTTTAAGCAGGGGTAGCAATCAGCCCCAGCATTTT. It codes for CASSLSRGSNQPQHF. The J gene is TRBJ1-5, the V gene TRBV27; D is possibly TRBD1 (6 bases). Trimming took 2 bases from V and 0 from J, leaving 8 bases between them. The length of the CDR3 is 15 residues. Germline V gene data show CDR1 as MNHEY and CDR2 as SMNVEV (reference sequence).

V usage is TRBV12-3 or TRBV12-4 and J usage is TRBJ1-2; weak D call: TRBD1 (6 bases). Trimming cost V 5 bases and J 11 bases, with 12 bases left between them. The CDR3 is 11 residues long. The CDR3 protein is CASSRTEGYTF. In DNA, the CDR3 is TGTGCCAGCAGTAGGACAGAGGGGTACACCTTC.

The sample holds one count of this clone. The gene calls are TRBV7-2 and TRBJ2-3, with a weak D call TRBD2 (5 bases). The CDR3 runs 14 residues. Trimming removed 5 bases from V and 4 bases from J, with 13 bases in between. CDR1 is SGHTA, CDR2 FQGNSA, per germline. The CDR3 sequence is CASSLTFGADTQYF. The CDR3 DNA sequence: TGTGCCAGCAGCCTAACCTTCGGGGCAGATACGCAGTATTTT.

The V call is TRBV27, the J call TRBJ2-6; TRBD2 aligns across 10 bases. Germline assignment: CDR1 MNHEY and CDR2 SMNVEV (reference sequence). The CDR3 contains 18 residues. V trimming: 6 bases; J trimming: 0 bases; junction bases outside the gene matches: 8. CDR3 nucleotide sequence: TGTGCCAGCAGCAGTTATTCTAGCGGGAGCTCTGGGGCCAACGTCCTGACTTTC. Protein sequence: CASSSYSSGSSGANVLTF.

The CDR3 reads CASSLVGGRGGYEQYF. CDR3 sequence (DNA): TGTGCCAGCAGCTTAGTAGGGGGCAGGGGAGGTTACGAGCAGTACTTC. The rearrangement links TRBV7-9 to TRBJ2-7; D is possibly TRBD1 (7 bases). This CDR3 comprises 16 residues. Germline CDR1 reads SEHNR; CDR2 reads FQNEAQ (reference sequence). V gave up 1 base and J gave up 4 bases, with 17 bases separating them.

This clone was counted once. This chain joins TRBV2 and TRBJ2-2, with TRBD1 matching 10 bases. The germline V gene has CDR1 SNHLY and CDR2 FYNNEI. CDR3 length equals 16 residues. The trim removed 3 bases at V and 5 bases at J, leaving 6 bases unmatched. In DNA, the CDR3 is TGTGCCAGCAGTGACTCGTGGGACAGGGGAACCGGGGAGCTGTTTTTT. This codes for CASSDSWDRGTGELFF.

CDR3 in amino acids: CASRVASGTGSYEQYF. Written as DNA, the CDR3 is TGTGCCAGCAGAGTCGCGAGCGGGACAGGGTCCTACGAGCAGTACTTC. V is TRBV27 and J is TRBJ2-7; TRBD1 matches at 9 bases. The V segment lost 6 bases and the J segment 1 base; nucleotides outside the gene matches: 10. Germline lookup yields CDR1 MNHEY and CDR2 SMNVEV (reference sequence). This CDR3 comprises 16 residues.

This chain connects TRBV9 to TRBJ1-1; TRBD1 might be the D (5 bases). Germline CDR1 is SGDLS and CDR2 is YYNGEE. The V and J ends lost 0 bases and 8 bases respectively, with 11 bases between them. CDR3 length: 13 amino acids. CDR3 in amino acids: CASSVGGPLEAFF. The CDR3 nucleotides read TGTGCCAGCAGCGTAGGGGGCCCCCTAGAAGCTTTCTTT.

CDR3 sequence reads: CAWKRGQGNGYTF. Written as DNA, the CDR3 is TGTGCCTGGAAGCGAGGACAGGGAAATGGCTACACCTTC. This chain links TRBV30 with TRBJ1-2; 8 bases line up with TRBD1. The CDR3 sequence is 13 residues long. J gave up 6 bases and V 4 bases, and 7 bases lay outside the gene matches. The V gene's germline CDR1 is GTSNPN and CDR2 SVGIG (reference sequence).

This CDR3 reads CASSFSLIGYEQYF. CDR3 bases: TGTGCCAGCAGTTTTAGTCTTATTGGCTACGAGCAGTACTTC. This chain links TRBV6-5 with TRBJ2-7; no reliable D call. CDR1 and CDR2 (germline): MNHEY, SVGAGI. V gave up 4 bases and J gave up 3 bases, with 13 bases separating them. The CDR3 extends over 14 amino acids.

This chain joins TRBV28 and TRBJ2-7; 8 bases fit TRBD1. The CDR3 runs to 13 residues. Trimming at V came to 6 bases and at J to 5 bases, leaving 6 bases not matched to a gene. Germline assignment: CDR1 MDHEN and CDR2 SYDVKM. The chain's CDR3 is CASRWTGTHEQYF. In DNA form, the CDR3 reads TGTGCCAGCAGATGGACAGGGACCCACGAGCAGTACTTC.

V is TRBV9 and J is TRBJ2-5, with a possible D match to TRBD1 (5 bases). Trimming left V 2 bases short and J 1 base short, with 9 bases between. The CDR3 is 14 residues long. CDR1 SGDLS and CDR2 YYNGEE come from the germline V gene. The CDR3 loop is CASSVGQPQETQYF. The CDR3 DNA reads TGTGCCAGCAGCGTGGGGCAGCCCCAAGAGACCCAGTACTTC.

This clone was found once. The CDR3 bases are TGTGCCAGCAGTTCCCCCTCGGACAGCTCCGCTTACAATGAGCAGTTCTTC. It codes for CASSSPSDSSAYNEQFF. This sequence joins TRBV27 and TRBJ2-1, with D perhaps matching TRBD1 (6 bases). V was trimmed by 4 bases and J by 4 bases, leaving 20 bases between them. CDR1 and CDR2 (germline): MNHEY, SMNVEV (reference sequence). The CDR3 length is 17 residues.

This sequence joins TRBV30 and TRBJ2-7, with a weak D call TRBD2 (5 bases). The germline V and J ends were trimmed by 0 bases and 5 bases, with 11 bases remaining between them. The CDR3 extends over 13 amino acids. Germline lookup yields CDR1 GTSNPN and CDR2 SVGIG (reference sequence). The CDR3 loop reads CAWSVPGYNEQYF. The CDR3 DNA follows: TGTGCCTGGAGTGTACCGGGGTATAACGAGCAGTACTTC. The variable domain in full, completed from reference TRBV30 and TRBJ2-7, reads SQTIHQWPATLVQPVGSPLSLECTVEGTSNPNLYWYRQAAGRGLQLLFYSVGIGQISSEVPQNLSASRPQDRQFILSSKKLLLSDSGFYLCAWSVPGYNEQYFGPGTRLTVT.